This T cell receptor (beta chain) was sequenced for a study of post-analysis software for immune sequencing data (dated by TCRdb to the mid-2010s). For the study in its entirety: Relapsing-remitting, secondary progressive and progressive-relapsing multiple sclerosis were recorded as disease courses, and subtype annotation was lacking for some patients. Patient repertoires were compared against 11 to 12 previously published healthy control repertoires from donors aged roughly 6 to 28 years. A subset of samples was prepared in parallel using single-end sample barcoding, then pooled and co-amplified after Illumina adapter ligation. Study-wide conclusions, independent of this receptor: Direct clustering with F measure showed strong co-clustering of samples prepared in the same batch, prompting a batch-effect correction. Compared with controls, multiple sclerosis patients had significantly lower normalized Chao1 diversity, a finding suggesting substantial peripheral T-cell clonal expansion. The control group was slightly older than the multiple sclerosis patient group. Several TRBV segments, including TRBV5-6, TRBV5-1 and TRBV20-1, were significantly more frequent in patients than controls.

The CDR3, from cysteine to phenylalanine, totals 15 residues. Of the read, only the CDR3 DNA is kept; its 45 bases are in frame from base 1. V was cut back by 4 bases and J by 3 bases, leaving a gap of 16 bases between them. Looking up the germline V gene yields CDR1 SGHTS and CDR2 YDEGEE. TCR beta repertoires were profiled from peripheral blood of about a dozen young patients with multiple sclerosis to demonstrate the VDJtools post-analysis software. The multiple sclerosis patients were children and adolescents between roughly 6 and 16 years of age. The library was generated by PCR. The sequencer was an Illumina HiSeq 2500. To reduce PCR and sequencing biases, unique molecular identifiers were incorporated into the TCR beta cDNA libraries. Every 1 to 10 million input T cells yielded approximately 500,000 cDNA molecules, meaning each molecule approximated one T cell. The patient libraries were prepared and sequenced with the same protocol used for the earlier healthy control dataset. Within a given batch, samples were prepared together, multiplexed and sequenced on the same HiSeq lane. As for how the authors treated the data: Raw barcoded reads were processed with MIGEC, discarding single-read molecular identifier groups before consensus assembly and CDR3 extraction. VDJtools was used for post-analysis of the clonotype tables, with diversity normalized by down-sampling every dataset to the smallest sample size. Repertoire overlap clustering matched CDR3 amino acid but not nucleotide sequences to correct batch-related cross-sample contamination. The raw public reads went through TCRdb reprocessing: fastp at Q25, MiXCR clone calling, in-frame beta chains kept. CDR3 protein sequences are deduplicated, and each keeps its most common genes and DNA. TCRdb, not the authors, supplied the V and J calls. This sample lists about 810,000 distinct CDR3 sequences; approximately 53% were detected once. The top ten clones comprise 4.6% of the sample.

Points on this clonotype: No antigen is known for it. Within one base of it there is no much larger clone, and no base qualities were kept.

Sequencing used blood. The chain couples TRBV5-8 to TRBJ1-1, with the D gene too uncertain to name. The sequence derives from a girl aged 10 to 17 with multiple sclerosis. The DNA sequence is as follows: TGTGCCAGCAGCCATACTCGGGCAAGGGACACTGAAGCTTTCTTT. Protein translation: CASSHTRARDTEAFF.